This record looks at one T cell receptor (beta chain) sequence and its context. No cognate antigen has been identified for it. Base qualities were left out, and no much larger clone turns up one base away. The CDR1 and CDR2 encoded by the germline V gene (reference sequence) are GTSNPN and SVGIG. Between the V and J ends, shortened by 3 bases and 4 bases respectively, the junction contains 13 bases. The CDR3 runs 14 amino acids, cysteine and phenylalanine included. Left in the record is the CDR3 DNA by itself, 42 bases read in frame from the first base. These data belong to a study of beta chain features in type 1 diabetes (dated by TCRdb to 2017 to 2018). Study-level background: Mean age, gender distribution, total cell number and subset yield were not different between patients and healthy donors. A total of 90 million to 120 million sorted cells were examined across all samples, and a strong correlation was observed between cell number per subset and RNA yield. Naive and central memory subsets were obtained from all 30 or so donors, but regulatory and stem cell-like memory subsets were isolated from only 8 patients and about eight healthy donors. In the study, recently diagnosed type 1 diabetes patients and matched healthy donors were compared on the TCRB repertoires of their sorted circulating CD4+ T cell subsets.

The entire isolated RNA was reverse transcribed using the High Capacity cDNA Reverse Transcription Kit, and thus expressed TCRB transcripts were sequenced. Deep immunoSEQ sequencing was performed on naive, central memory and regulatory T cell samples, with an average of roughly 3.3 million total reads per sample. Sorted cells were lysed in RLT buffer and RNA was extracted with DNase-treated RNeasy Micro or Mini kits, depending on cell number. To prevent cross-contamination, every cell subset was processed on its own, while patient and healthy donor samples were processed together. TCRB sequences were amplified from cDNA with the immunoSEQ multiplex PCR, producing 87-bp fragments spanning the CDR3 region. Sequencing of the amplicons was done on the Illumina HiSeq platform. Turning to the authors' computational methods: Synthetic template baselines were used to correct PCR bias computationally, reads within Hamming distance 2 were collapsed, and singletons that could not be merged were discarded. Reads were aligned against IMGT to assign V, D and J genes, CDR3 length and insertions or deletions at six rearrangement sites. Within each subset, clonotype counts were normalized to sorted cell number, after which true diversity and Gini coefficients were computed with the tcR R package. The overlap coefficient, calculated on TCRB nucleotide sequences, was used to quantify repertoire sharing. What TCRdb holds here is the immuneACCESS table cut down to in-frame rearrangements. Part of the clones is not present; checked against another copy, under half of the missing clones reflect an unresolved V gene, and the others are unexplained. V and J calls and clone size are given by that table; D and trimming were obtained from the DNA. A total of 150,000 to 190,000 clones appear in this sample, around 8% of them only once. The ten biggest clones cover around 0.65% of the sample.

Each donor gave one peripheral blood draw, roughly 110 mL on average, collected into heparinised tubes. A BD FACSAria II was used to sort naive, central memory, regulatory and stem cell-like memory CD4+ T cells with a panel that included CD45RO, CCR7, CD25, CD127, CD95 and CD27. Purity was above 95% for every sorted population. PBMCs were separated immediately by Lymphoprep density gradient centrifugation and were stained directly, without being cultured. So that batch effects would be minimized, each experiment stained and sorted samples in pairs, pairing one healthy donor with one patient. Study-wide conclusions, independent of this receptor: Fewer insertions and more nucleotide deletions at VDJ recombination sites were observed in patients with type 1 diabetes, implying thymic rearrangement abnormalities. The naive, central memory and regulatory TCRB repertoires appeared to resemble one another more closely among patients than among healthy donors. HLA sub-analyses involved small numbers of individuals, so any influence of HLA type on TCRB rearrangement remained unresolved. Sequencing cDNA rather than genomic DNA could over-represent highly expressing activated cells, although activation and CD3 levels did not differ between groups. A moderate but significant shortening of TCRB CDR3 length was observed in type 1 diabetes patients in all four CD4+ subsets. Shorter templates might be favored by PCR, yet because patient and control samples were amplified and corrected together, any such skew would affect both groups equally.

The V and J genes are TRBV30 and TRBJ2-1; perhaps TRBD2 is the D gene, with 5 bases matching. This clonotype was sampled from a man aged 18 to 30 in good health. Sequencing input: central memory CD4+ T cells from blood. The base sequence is TGTGCCTGGAGCGAAAGGACGGGGTACAATGAGCAGTTCTTC. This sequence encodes CAWSERTGYNEQFF.